These 29 T cell receptor beta chains came from one sample sequenced in a study of identical twins. TCRdb re-derived calls from the 5' RACE reads in MiXCR, one entry per CDR3 protein. This sample has approximately 530,000 distinct CDR3 sequences, with more than 20% found just once. These data also featured in a second study, about yellow fever vaccine responses in identical twins.

Sequenced input: CD4+ T cells sorted from blood. Every receptor here comes from a woman aged 18-29 years in good health.

This clonotype has more than one count but fewer than ten. The V and J genes are TRBV12-3 or TRBV12-4 and TRBJ2-1, with a tentative D call TRBD1 (5 bases). The CDR3 runs to 13 residues. V lost 11 bases to trimming and J lost 6 bases, with 17 bases between them. The CDR3 loop reads CAAAAGPLNEQFF. DNA for the CDR3: TGTGCCGCGGCGGCAGGGCCACTCAATGAGCAGTTCTTC.

This clonotype was seen a handful of times. This chain links TRBV5-1 with TRBJ2-1; 7 nucleotides match TRBD1. Germline V gives CDR1 SGHRS, CDR2 YFSETQ. Trimming removed 0 bases from V and 8 bases from J; junction bases left unmatched: 8. This CDR3 has 15 amino acids. CDR3 sequence reads: CASSLVVQGLHEQFF. Written as DNA, the CDR3 is TGCGCCAGCAGCTTGGTGGTACAGGGGTTACATGAGCAGTTCTTC.

The chain combines TRBV4-1 with TRBJ2-5, with D possibly matching TRBD1 (5 bases). Trimming removed 0 bases from V and 5 bases from J, with 16 bases in between. CDR1 MGHRA and CDR2 YSYEKL come from the germline V gene. The CDR3 runs 16 residues. The CDR3 sequence: CASSQDPQGSGETQYF. For the CDR3, the DNA is TGCGCCAGCAGCCAAGATCCGCAGGGTAGTGGGGAGACCCAGTACTTC.

This chain joins TRBV12-3 or TRBV12-4 and TRBJ2-1, with a weak D call TRBD1 (5 bases). The CDR3 is 18 residues long. V shed 7 bases and J shed 2 bases, with 24 bases lying between them. The CDR3 here is CASTPRLRVPTPYNEQFF. CDR3 sequence (DNA): TGTGCCAGCACCCCGCGTCTCAGGGTCCCTACGCCCTACAATGAGCAGTTCTTC.

The chain combines TRBV3-1 with TRBJ2-3, with 7 bases that match TRBD2. The germline CDR1 and CDR2 sequences are LGHDT and YNNKEL (reference sequence). After removal of 0 bases from V and 3 bases from J, the junction contained 6 bases not matched to a gene. This CDR3 has 16 amino acids. CDR3 in amino acids: CASSQDWLADTDTQYF. The CDR3 DNA follows: TGTGCCAGCAGCCAAGATTGGCTAGCGGATACAGATACGCAGTATTTT.

This clonotype has a count of ten or more. The chain has TRBV10-1 and TRBJ2-2; 8 bases map to TRBD2. Germline V lookup: CDR1 WNHNN, CDR2 SYGVQD (reference sequence). The CDR3 sequence is 16 residues long. The V gene end was trimmed by 9 bases and the J gene end by 5 bases; junction bases not matched to a gene: 14. The CDR3 nucleotides are TGCGCCAGTTCCCCTCGGACGAGCGGGGGAACCGGGGAGCTGTTTTTT. Its translation is CASSPRTSGGTGELFF.

Worth noting for this clonotype: One junction end does not reproduce the germline sequence, and a read error may be involved. The V gene is TRBV7-9, the J gene TRBJ1-1; D gene unclear. The CDR3 is made up of 15 amino acids. Germline V gene data show CDR1 as SEHNR and CDR2 as FQNEAQ (reference sequence). The CDR3 is CASSPPLALNTEAFF. CDR3 bases: TGCGCCAGCAGTCCCCCTTTGGCCCTGAACACTGAAGCTTTCTTT.

Written as DNA, the CDR3 is TGTGCCAGCAGCTTATCTACAGGGGGACAGGGCTACACCTTC. This gives the protein CASSLSTGGQGYTF. The gene calls are TRBV7-9 and TRBJ1-2, with 8 bases aligning to TRBD1. The CDR3 length is 14 residues. The J segment lost 8 bases and the V segment lost 2 bases, leaving 7 bases of the junction unmatched. The germline gives CDR1 SEHNR, CDR2 FQNEAQ (reference sequence).

This sequence joins TRBV20-1 and TRBJ2-2, with D unresolved. The CDR3 sequence is 14 residues long. The V gene lost 6 bases and the J gene lost 0 bases, with 11 bases spanning the gap. Germline V CDR1 and CDR2: DFQATT, SNEGSKA (reference sequence). The CDR3 reads CSASSPTNTGELFF. For the CDR3, the DNA is TGCAGTGCGAGTAGCCCGACGAACACCGGGGAGCTGTTTTTT.

Only a few counts were recorded for this clonotype. The chain recombines TRBV5-5 with TRBJ2-7; no reliable D call. CDR1 and CDR2 from the germline V gene are SGHKS and YYEKEE (reference sequence). Trimming took 1 base from V and 3 from J, leaving 8 bases between them. The CDR3 contains 13 residues. Here the CDR3 DNA reads TGTGCCAGCAGCTTGCTATATAACTACGAGCAGTACGTC. As protein: CASSLLYNYEQYV.

This clonotype appeared a few times. The genes are TRBV5-1 and TRBJ1-1; D remains unclear. Germline V gives CDR1 SGHRS, CDR2 YFSETQ. Trimming removed 4 bases from V and 1 base from J, with 11 bases in between. CDR3 length equals 14 residues. This CDR3 is CASSVGGENTEAFF. The CDR3 DNA sequence: TGCGCCAGCAGCGTCGGCGGGGAGAACACTGAAGCTTTCTTT.

This chain links TRBV7-2 with TRBJ1-5; D unclear. Germline assignment: CDR1 SGHTA and CDR2 FQGNSA. The V end lost 5 bases, the J end lost 3 bases, and 11 bases lay between the germline ends. The CDR3 loop spans 14 amino acids. CDR3 residues: CASSPSRVNQPQHF. The CDR3 nucleotides read TGTGCCAGCAGCCCTTCTAGGGTCAATCAGCCCCAGCATTTT.

The gene calls are TRBV2 and TRBJ2-7; D is unresolved. The germline gives CDR1 SNHLY, CDR2 FYNNEI. With 7 bases removed from V and 2 bases from J, the gap between germline ends came to 12 bases. CDR3 length equals 13 residues. Written as DNA, the CDR3 is TGTGCCAGCAAATTAAGCAACCCCTACGAGCAGTACTTC. This translates into CASKLSNPYEQYF.

This clonotype was observed a handful of times. V usage is TRBV20-1 and J usage is TRBJ2-1; the match to TRBD1 covers 7 bases. The CDR3 is 13 residues long. Losses at the gene ends were 4 bases for V and 6 bases for J; bases not matched to a gene: 6. Germline V lookup: CDR1 DFQATT, CDR2 SNEGSKA (reference sequence). CDR3 amino acids: CSAKRTGVNEQFF. The CDR3, as DNA: TGCAGTGCTAAAAGGACAGGAGTCAATGAGCAGTTCTTC.

The gene calls are TRBV6-1 and TRBJ2-2; 9 nucleotides line up with TRBD2. The trim removed 5 bases at V and 1 base at J, leaving 2 bases unmatched. Germline CDR1 MNHNS, CDR2 SASEGT. This CDR3 has 15 amino acids. CDR3 in amino acids: CASSRLAENTGELFF. As DNA, the CDR3 is TGTGCCAGCAGTAGACTAGCGGAGAACACCGGGGAGCTGTTTTTT.

The genes are TRBV7-9 and TRBJ1-1; D gene uncertain. CDR1 is SEHNR, CDR2 FQNEAQ, per germline (reference sequence). This CDR3 has 14 amino acids. Deletions cut 3 bases from V and 1 base from J, with 9 bases between. For the CDR3, the DNA is TGTGCCAGCAGCTTCATGGGCGGGAACACTGAAGCTTTCTTT. This codes for CASSFMGGNTEAFF.

The J gene is TRBJ2-7, the V gene TRBV7-8; D might be TRBD1 or TRBD2, each matching 5 bases. This CDR3 comprises 14 residues. The germline gives CDR1 SGHVS, CDR2 FQNEAQ. V lost 5 bases to trimming and J lost 5 bases, with 16 bases between them. The CDR3 DNA is TGTGCCAGCAGCCCACCCAGGGACGCCAACGAGCAGTACGTC. Translated, it gives CASSPPRDANEQYV.

This clonotype was observed once. The chain has TRBV6-2 or TRBV6-3 and TRBJ2-2; D is tentatively TRBD1 or TRBD2 (5 bases each). From germline, CDR1 is MNHEY and CDR2 SVGEGT. The CDR3 consists of 16 residues. V lost 5 bases and J lost 6, with 19 bases in between. This chain's CDR3 is CASSAYGTRGAGELFF. The CDR3 DNA sequence: TGTGCCAGCAGTGCCTACGGGACCAGAGGGGCCGGGGAGCTGTTTTTT.

This clonotype was counted ten times or more. The V call is TRBV20-1, the J call TRBJ1-2, with a tentative D call TRBD1 (5 bases). Trimming took 1 base from V and 8 from J, leaving 14 bases between them. CDR1 is DFQATT, CDR2 SNEGSKA, per germline (reference sequence). CDR3 length equals 13 residues. CDR3: CSARGGQGRGYTF. As DNA, the CDR3 is TGCAGTGCTAGAGGGGGCCAGGGCAGAGGCTACACCTTC.

There are a few counts of this clonotype. J is TRBJ2-1 and V is TRBV3-1, with TRBD2 matching 10 bases. Germline V CDR1 and CDR2: LGHDT, YNNKEL (reference sequence). This CDR3 is built from 16 residues. The V and J ends lost 1 base and 7 bases, in that order; junction bases with no gene match: 7. The CDR3 DNA follows: TGTGCCAGCAGCCAAGCCTCTAGCGGGAGAAGGAATGAGCAGTTCTTC. Translating it yields CASSQASSGRRNEQFF.

This clonotype turned up a few times. The rearrangement links TRBV12-3 or TRBV12-4 to TRBJ2-7; D gene ambiguous. Trimming cost V 8 bases and J 2 bases, with 7 bases left between them. The CDR3 runs to 11 residues. CDR3 loop: CASGSAYEQYF. The CDR3 DNA sequence: TGTGCCAGCGGATCCGCCTACGAGCAGTACTTC.

This clonotype was seen more than once but under ten times. The chain couples TRBV3-1 to TRBJ2-3; D gene unclear. Germline V lookup: CDR1 LGHDT, CDR2 YNNKEL (reference sequence). The CDR3 loop spans 16 amino acids. V was cut by 3 bases and J by 5 bases, with 18 bases left in between. The CDR3 DNA is TGTGCCAGCAGCCAGGGTCTTCTTAGGAGTAAAGATACGCAGTATTTT. This encodes CASSQGLLRSKDTQYF.

The V and J genes are TRBV7-3 and TRBJ2-7, with 7 bases matching TRBD1. CDR1 is SGHTA and CDR2 is FQGTGA in the germline V gene. This CDR3 comprises 15 residues. The V and J ends lost 5 bases and 2 bases, in that order; junction bases with no gene match: 9. The CDR3 region has the DNA TGTGCCAGCAGCCCGGGACCGGGACAGACCTACGAGCAGTACTTC. Its protein product is CASSPGPGQTYEQYF.

The chain links TRBV12-3 or TRBV12-4 to TRBJ2-5; the D is unclear. CDR3 length: 12 amino acids. V was trimmed by 5 bases and J by 7 bases, leaving 11 bases between them. CDR3 sequence reads: CASSRAPGTQYF. CDR3 bases: TGTGCCAGCAGTCGCGCCCCCGGGACCCAGTACTTC.

Only a few counts were recorded for this clonotype. V and J are TRBV28 and TRBJ1-5, with 9 bases lining up with TRBD1. J gave up 3 bases and V 6 bases, and 12 bases lay outside the gene matches. The CDR3 extends over 17 amino acids. Per the germline V gene, CDR1 is MDHEN and CDR2 is SYDVKM. The CDR3 coding sequence is TGTGCCAGCAGAACCCATCCGGGACAGGGACTCAATCAGCCCCAGCATTTT. It codes for CASRTHPGQGLNQPQHF.

This clonotype has more than one count but fewer than ten. The chain combines TRBV4-1 with TRBJ2-7; 12 positions agree with TRBD2. The V and J ends lost 4 bases and 4 bases, in that order; junction bases with no gene match: 5. CDR1 is MGHRA, CDR2 YSYEKL, per germline. The CDR3 length is 15 residues. CDR3 protein: CASSLLAGGRYEQYV. CDR3 nucleotides: TGCGCCAGCAGCCTACTAGCGGGGGGCCGTTACGAGCAGTACGTC.

In its sample, this clonotype was seen a few times. The gene calls are TRBV5-1 and TRBJ1-1, with a tentative D call TRBD1 (5 bases). V was shortened by 5 bases and J by 1 base, with 15 bases between the two germline ends. The CDR3 consists of 15 residues. Germline CDR1 reads SGHRS; CDR2 reads YFSETQ. The CDR3 DNA reads TGCGCCAGCAGAGCCCTCGGGCAGGGGAACACTGAAGCTTTCTTT. Its translation: CASRALGQGNTEAFF.

The V gene is TRBV10-1, the J gene TRBJ2-3; a possible D gene is TRBD1 (5 bases). This CDR3 comprises 14 residues. CDR1 and CDR2 from the germline V gene are WNHNN and SYGVQD (reference sequence). Trimming removed 5 bases at V and 0 bases at J, with 9 bases between. The chain's CDR3 is CASSRQLSTDTQYF. The DNA of the CDR3 is TGCGCCAGCAGTCGACAGCTTAGCACAGATACGCAGTATTTT.

The V and J genes are TRBV6-1 and TRBJ2-5; TRBD1 or TRBD2 may be the D gene (5 bases each). Trimming took 6 bases from V and 1 from J, leaving 15 bases between them. The CDR3 has 15 residues. Germline V gene lookup returns CDR1 MNHNS and CDR2 SASEGT. The DNA for the CDR3 is TGTGCCAGCAGAGTTCGCGCCGGGACCCAAGAGACCCAGTACTTC. Translated: CASRVRAGTQETQYF.